Listed below are T cell receptor beta chains from one sample, sequenced in a study of spatial heterogeneity in lung cancer. TCRdb itself ran the 5' RACE reads through MiXCR, one entry per CDR3 protein. The sample has about 85,000 distinct CDR3 sequences; around 21% are singletons. The specimen comprised PBMCs, sampled at surgery. These receptors were obtained from a male donor with early-stage non-small cell lung cancer. The CDR3 runs from the conserved cysteine through the conserved F or W. Fields, in order: J gene, D gene, clone size, V gene, CDR3 DNA, CDR3 protein. A D gene is named only where the DNA matches it firmly. Only some rows state a clone size, as once, few, many or a class for expanded clones.

TRBJ2-3 | TRBD1 | NA | TRBV6-6 | TGTGCCAGCAGTTACTCGGGACAGGGTACAGATACGCAGTATTTT | CASSYSGQGTDTQYF
TRBJ1-4 | NA | few | TRBV5-4 | TGTGCCAGCAGCTTGGCCTCCGAGGCTAATGAAAAACTGTTTTTT | CASSLASEANEKLFF
TRBJ2-2 | TRBD2 | once | TRBV10-3 | TGTGCCATCAGTGCACTAGCGGACACCGGGGAGCTGTTTTTT | CAISALADTGELFF
TRBJ1-5 | NA | NA | TRBV6-1 | TGTGCCAGCAGTGAGGGTTTCAATCAGCCCCAGCATTTT | CASSEGFNQPQHF
TRBJ2-3 | TRBD2 | NA | TRBV29-1 | TGCAGCGTTGCAGCGGGGGGTACAGATACGCAGTATTTT | CSVAAGGTDTQYF
TRBJ1-5 | NA | NA | TRBV6-1 | TGTGCCAGCAGTGGCGGTCGGGAGGGTCAGCCCCAGCATTTT | CASSGGREGQPQHF
TRBJ2-5 | NA | few | TRBV5-1 | TGCGCCAGCAGCTTGGGACGGACGTACCAAGAGACCCAGTACTTC | CASSLGRTYQETQYF
TRBJ2-7 | NA | many | TRBV6-2/TRBV6-3 | TGTGCCAGCAGGTCCTTCTACGAGCAGTACTTC | CASRSFYEQYF
TRBJ1-5 | NA | once | TRBV5-5 | TGTGCCAGCAGCCCGGACACTTATCAGCCCCAGCATTTT | CASSPDTYQPQHF
TRBJ2-5 | TRBD2 | NA | TRBV10-2 | TGCGCCAGCAGAGCTACTAGCGGGATAGAGACCCAGTACTTC | CASRATSGIETQYF
TRBJ2-1 | NA | NA | TRBV6-2/TRBV6-3 | TGTGCCAGCAGTACTGGCAAGGGGCTAGCGCCCTACAATGAGCAGTTCTTC | CASSTGKGLAPYNEQFF
TRBJ2-7 | TRBD1 | NA | TRBV27 | TGTGCCAGCAGTCCATGGACAGGGGGCGACGAGCAGTACTTC | CASSPWTGGDEQYF
TRBJ2-1 | TRBD2 | few | TRBV4-3 | TGCGCCAGCAGCCGTAGCGGGGGGAGGTACAATGAGCAGTTCTTC | CASSRSGGRYNEQFF
TRBJ1-3 | NA | few | TRBV6-1 | TGTGCCAGCAGGGAAGGACTGGCGAGGAACACCATATATTTT | CASREGLARNTIYF
TRBJ2-7 | TRBD2 | many | TRBV29-1 | TGCAGCGTCCTATCCGGACTAGGCAACGAGCAGTACTTC | CSVLSGLGNEQYF
TRBJ2-6 | TRBD1 | few | TRBV29-1 | TGCAGCGTAGGGACAGGGGGCACTGGGGCCAACGTCCTGACTTTC | CSVGTGGTGANVLTF
TRBJ2-1 | TRBD2 | few | TRBV29-1 | TGCAGCGTTGAAGTAGCGGGGATCTACAATGAGCAGTTCTTC | CSVEVAGIYNEQFF
TRBJ2-5 | NA | many | TRBV20-1 | TGCAGTGCTAGAGCCACGGCGGGGACAGAGACCCAGTACTTC | CSARATAGTETQYF
TRBJ2-7 | TRBD1 | many | TRBV30 | TGTGCCCGAACCTCGGGACAGGCCAGTAAGCAGTACTTC | CARTSGQASKQYF
TRBJ1-1 | NA | many | TRBV6-5 | TGTGCCAGCAGACCCCGGGCCAGGACTGAAGCTTTCTTT | CASRPRARTEAFF
TRBJ1-1 | NA | NA | TRBV9 | TGTGCCAGCAGCTCCCAAGGGGGGAGTGTGGTCACTGAAGCTTTCTTT | CASSSQGGSVVTEAFF
TRBJ1-2 | NA | NA | TRBV28 | TGTGCCAGCAGTACCCGGGTGACTGGCTACACCTTC | CASSTRVTGYTF
TRBJ1-6 | NA | NA | TRBV12-3/TRBV12-4 | TGTGCCAGCAGTTTCCCAAATTCACCCCTCCACTTT | CASSFPNSPLHF
TRBJ1-2 | TRBD1 | few | TRBV9 | TGTGCCAGCAGCCGGGACAGGGGGCTGTATGGCTACACCTTC | CASSRDRGLYGYTF
TRBJ2-3 | NA | few | TRBV7-2 | TGTGCCAGCAGCTTTCGACAGGTTTTGGATACGCAGTATTTT | CASSFRQVLDTQYF
TRBJ1-1 | NA | few | TRBV20-1 | TGCAGTGCTAGTCCCGGTATTGTCACTGAAGCTTTCTTT | CSASPGIVTEAFF
TRBJ1-1 | NA | NA | TRBV11-2 | TGTGCCAGCAGCTCCCTGGGAGGAGCTTTCTTT | CASSSLGGAFF